One sample yielded the 4 T cell receptor beta chains listed below, sequenced in a study of shared clonotypes between healthy human individuals. Assay: immunoSEQ multiplex PCR; the TCRdb copy retains only in-frame clones and omits some. The data contain 400,000 to 500,000 clones, about 80% of them singletons. The source material was PBMCs. These receptors all stem from a woman aged 40 to 50 in good health. Some clones in this sample may be carry-over from other donors' samples.

The chain couples TRBV5-6 to TRBJ1-1; a weak D match, TRBD1 (5 bases). CDR3 size: 14 residues. The V gene's germline CDR1 is SGHDT and CDR2 YYEEEE. V was shortened by 4 bases and J by 4 bases, with 14 bases between the two germline ends. The CDR3 loop is CASSKGPTSTEAFF. The CDR3 nucleotides are TGTGCCAGCAGCAAGGGACCGACATCCACTGAAGCTTTCTTT.

To note about this clone: The germline gene is not matched at one end of the junction; a read error may be the cause. V and J are TRBV7-7 and TRBJ1-4; D is possibly TRBD1 (5 bases). Looked up from germline, CDR1 is SSHAT and CDR2 is FNYEAQ (reference sequence). This CDR3 region has 13 residues. The CDR3 sequence is CASSLDRNEKLFF. DNA for the CDR3: TGTGCTAGCAGCTTAGACAGAAATGAAAAACTGTTTTTT. The full variable domain, in which reference TRBV7-7 and TRBJ1-4 provide the parts outside the CDR3, is GAGVSQSPRYKVTKRGQDVTLRCDPISSHATLYWYQQALGQGPEFLTYFNYEAQPDKSGLPSDRFSAERPEGSISTLTIQRTEQRDSAMYRCASSLDRNEKLFFGSGTQLSVL.

V is TRBV29-1 and J is TRBJ1-1; D is perhaps TRBD1 (6 bases). This CDR3 comprises 12 residues. The germline V gene encodes CDR1 SQVTM and CDR2 ANQGSEA. With 0 bases removed from V and 7 bases from J, the gap between germline ends came to 9 bases. CDR3 nucleotides: TGCAGCGTTGAAGACAGGGGACTTGAAGCTTTCTTT. Amino acid sequence: CSVEDRGLEAFF.

The chain is built from TRBV29-1 and TRBJ2-3, with 7 bases aligning to TRBD1. The germline gives CDR1 SQVTM, CDR2 ANQGSEA. The V gene end was trimmed by 6 bases and the J gene end by 1 base; junction bases not matched to a gene: 10. This CDR3 comprises 15 residues. CDR3 sequence (DNA): TGCAGCGTAGTGGGACAGAGGGTAGGCACAGATACGCAGTATTTT. This encodes CSVVGQRVGTDTQYF.